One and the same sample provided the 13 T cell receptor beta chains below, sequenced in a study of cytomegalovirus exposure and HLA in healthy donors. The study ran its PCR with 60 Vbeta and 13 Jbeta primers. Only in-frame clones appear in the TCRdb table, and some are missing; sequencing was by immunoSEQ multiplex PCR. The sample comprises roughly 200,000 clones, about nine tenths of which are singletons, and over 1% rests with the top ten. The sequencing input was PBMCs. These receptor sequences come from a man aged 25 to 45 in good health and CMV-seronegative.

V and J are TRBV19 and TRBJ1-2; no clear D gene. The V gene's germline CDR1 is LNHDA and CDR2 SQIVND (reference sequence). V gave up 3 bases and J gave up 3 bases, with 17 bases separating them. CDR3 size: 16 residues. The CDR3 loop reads CASSIKLAGSHYGYTF. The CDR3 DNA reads TGTGCCAGTAGTATCAAACTCGCGGGGTCGCACTATGGCTACACCTTC.

CDR3 region: CASTGARGEAFF. The DNA for the CDR3 is TGCGCCAGCACTGGGGCGCGGGGTGAAGCTTTCTTT. This chain joins TRBV10-1 and TRBJ1-1, with a possible D match to TRBD1 (5 bases). Germline V gives CDR1 WNHNN, CDR2 SYGVQD (reference sequence). The CDR3 is 12 residues long. Trimming left V 7 bases short and J 7 bases short, with 13 bases between.

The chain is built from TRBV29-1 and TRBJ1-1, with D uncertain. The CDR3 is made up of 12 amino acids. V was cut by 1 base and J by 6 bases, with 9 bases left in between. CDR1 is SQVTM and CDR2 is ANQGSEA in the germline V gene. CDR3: CSVEGRDAEAFF. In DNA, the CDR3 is TGCAGCGTTGAAGGCCGAGATGCTGAAGCTTTCTTT.

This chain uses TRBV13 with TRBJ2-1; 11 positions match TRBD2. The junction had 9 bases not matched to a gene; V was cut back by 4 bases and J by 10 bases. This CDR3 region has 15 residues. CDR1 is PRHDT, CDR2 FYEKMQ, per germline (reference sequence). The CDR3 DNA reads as TGTGCCAGCAGCTCGCTAGGGACTAGCGGTGCGGAGCAGTTCTTC. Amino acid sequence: CASSSLGTSGAEQFF.

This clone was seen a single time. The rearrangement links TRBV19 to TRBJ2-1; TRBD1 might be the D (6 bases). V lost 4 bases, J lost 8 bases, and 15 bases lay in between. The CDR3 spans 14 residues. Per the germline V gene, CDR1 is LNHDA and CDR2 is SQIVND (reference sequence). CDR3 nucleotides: TGTGCCAGTAGTAACCGGTGGGGGCGGGATGAGCAGTTCTTC. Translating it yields CASSNRWGRDEQFF.

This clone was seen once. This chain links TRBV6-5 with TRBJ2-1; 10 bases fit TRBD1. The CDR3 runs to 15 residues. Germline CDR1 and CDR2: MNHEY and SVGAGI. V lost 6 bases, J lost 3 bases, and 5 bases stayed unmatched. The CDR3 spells CASRMDRGVYNEQFF. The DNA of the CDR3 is TGTGCCAGCAGAATGGACAGGGGGGTCTACAATGAGCAGTTCTTC.

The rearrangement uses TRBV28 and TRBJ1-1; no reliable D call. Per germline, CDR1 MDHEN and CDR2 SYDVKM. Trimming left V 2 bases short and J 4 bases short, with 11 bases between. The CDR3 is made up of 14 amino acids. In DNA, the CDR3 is TGTGCCAGCAGTTTACCGGGAAGGGTCACTGAAGCTTTCTTT. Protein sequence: CASSLPGRVTEAFF.

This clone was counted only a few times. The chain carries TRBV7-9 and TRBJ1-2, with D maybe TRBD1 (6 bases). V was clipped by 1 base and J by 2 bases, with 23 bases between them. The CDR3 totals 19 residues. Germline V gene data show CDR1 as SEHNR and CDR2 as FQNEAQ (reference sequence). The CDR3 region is CASSLERGRGIGVNYGYTF. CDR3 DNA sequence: TGTGCCAGCAGCTTAGAGAGGGGGAGGGGGATCGGGGTCAACTATGGCTACACCTTC.

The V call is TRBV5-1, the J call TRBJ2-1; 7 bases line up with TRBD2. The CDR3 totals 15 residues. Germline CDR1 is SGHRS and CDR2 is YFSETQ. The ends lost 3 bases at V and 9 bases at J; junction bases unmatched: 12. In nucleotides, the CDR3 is TGCGCCAGCAGCTCCCTGGGGGGGGGTTGGACTGAGCAGTTCTTC. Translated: CASSSLGGGWTEQFF.

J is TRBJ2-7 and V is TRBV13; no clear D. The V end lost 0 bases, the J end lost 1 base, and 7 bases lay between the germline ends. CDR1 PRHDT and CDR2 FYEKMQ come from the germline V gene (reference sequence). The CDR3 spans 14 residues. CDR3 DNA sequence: TGTGCCAGCAGCTTAGGCCTACAGTCCTACGAGCAGTACTTC. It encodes CASSLGLQSYEQYF.

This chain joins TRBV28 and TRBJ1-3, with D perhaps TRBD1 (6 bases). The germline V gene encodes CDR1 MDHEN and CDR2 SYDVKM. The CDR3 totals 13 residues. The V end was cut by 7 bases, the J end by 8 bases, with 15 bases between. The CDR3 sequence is CASIKRGAYTIYF. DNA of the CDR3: TGTGCCAGCATCAAACGGGGGGCTTACACCATATATTTT.

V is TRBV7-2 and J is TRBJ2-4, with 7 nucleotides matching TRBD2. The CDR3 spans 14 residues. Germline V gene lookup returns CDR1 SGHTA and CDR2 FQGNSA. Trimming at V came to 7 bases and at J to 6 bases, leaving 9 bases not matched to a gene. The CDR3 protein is CASTSEWGGNIQYF. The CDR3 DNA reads TGTGCCAGCACATCCGAGTGGGGGGGAAACATTCAGTACTTC.

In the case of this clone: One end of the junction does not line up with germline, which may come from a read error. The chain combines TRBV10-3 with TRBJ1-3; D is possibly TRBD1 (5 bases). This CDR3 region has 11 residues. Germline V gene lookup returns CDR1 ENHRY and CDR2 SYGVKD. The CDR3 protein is CAISEGIDSSF. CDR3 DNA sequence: TGTGCCATCAGTGAGGGGATCGACAGTAGTTTT.